This TCR beta chain was documented in a study of post-analysis software for immune sequencing data. Background on the study: The study covered relapsing-remitting, secondary progressive and progressive-relapsing courses of multiple sclerosis. Points from the study as a whole: Elevated frequency relative to controls characterized roughly 5 TRBV segments in patients, TRBV5-6, TRBV5-1 and TRBV20-1 among them.

V lost 1 base and J 6 bases, leaving 21 bases between the germline ends. Per the germline V gene, CDR1 is LGHNA and CDR2 is YNFKEQ. The CDR3 runs 17 residues. The authors incorporated unique molecular identifiers into the TCR beta cDNA libraries. cDNA molecules numbering roughly 500,000 came from around 0.96 to 9.9 million T cells. TCRdb re-analysed the PCR reads in MiXCR, keeping a single row per CDR3 protein. The data hold some 500,000 distinct CDR3 sequences, with around 40% observed a single time. This clonotype turned up a few times. The antigen remains undetermined. The source is a girl aged 5-17 years with multiple sclerosis. The rearrangement joins TRBV4-2 to TRBJ1-2, with D perhaps TRBD1 (5 bases). The source material was blood. The chain's CDR3 is CASSQVFERGGRHGYTF. DNA for the CDR3: TGTGCCAGCAGCCAAGTTTTTGAGAGGGGCGGCAGGCATGGCTACACCTTC.